This T cell receptor (beta chain) is from a study of metastatic and nonmetastatic thyroid tumors. Study in general: The authors compared repertoires across blood and tumor or nodule tissue from malignant and benign thyroid patients.

The germline V gene encodes CDR1 KGHSH and CDR2 LQKENI. Trimming pared 3 bases from V and 2 bases from J, leaving 11 bases between. This CDR3 comprises 14 residues. About this clone: What it recognizes is unknown.

Per the original data handling: Variation in CDR3 across clinicopathological groups served as the basis for constructing a distant-metastasis classifier in papillary thyroid cancer. TCRdb reassembled clones from the PCR reads with MiXCR. It is TCRdb's table, rather than the study itself, that gives the V and J calls and clone size. The sample has about 18,000 clones; about a third are singletons. All patients were treatment-naive before thyroid surgery. Notes on the study in general: As reported, TCR beta diversity in blood and tumor was significantly higher in malignant thyroid tumors than in benign nodules.

The sequence was obtained from a male donor with papillary thyroid cancer or a benign thyroid nodule (not recorded which). Some clones in this sample may be carry-over from other donors' samples. Material: tumor tissue. The chain is built from TRBV18 and TRBJ2-7, with unresolved D. For the CDR3, the DNA is TGTGCCAGCTCACCCAGCAGCCGCCCCTACGAGCAGTACTTC. It translates to CASSPSSRPYEQYF.